The 25 T cell receptor beta chains reported below all come from one sample, sequenced in a study of CD8 T cells in Susac syndrome. Random hexamers were used to reverse transcribe an amount of about 0.45 to 1 ug RNA. TCRdb re-called the immunoSEQ multiplex PCR reads through MiXCR, storing one row per CDR3 protein. The sample includes around 280,000 distinct CDR3 sequences, about 90% of them seen just once. Source material: CD4+ T cells from PBMCs. These receptors came from a human donor with multiple sclerosis.

This chain links TRBV3-1 with TRBJ2-2; 10 positions agree with TRBD2. The CDR3 covers 14 residues. V shed 8 bases, J shed 4 bases, and the junction held 4 bases outside the gene matches. Germline V gene data show CDR1 as LGHDT and CDR2 as YNNKEL (reference sequence). CDR3 coding DNA: TGTGCCAGCCGTCTAGCGGGAGCCACCGGGGAGCTGTTTTTT. This translates into CASRLAGATGELFF.

The chain has TRBV6-5 and TRBJ2-3; maybe TRBD2 (6 bases). The germline V gene encodes CDR1 MNHEY and CDR2 SVGAGI. This CDR3 spans 17 amino acids. Trimming pared 4 bases from V and 0 bases from J, leaving 17 bases between. As DNA, the CDR3 is TGTGCCAGCAGTTCTGGACTAACCACCGCTAGCACAGATACGCAGTATTTT. Protein: CASSSGLTTASTDTQYF.

The chain recombines TRBV10-3 with TRBJ1-2; D gene uncertain. Germline lookup yields CDR1 ENHRY and CDR2 SYGVKD. V shed 9 bases and J shed 4 bases, with 12 bases lying between them. The CDR3 runs to 12 residues. This CDR3 reads CAISDGGYGYTF. CDR3 nucleotides: TGTGCCATTTCAGACGGAGGCTATGGCTACACCTTC.

The V call is TRBV20-1, the J call TRBJ2-7; TRBD2 matches at 8 bases. The CDR3 totals 16 residues. Germline assignment: CDR1 DFQATT and CDR2 SNEGSKA (reference sequence). J was trimmed by 4 bases and V by 6 bases; bases with no gene match: 17. The CDR3 sequence: CSAKAGTSVGVYEQYF. In DNA form, the CDR3 reads TGCAGTGCAAAAGCCGGGACTAGTGTGGGGGTATACGAGCAGTACTTC.

The table lists this clonotype with a count of one. The V call is TRBV7-9, the J call TRBJ1-3; D is possibly TRBD1 (5 bases). Trimming removed 5 bases from V and 4 bases from J, with 15 bases in between. The V gene's germline CDR1 is SEHNR and CDR2 FQNEAQ (reference sequence). This CDR3 is 15 amino acids long. CDR3 sequence reads: CASSGNRDGGNTIYF. The CDR3 coding sequence is TGTGCCAGCAGCGGGAACCGGGACGGCGGAAACACCATATATTTT.

The chain couples TRBV28 to TRBJ2-5; TRBD1 matches 7 bases. V lost 1 base and J lost 5; bases outside the gene matches: 7. Germline V gene sequence: CDR1 MDHEN, CDR2 SYDVKM. CDR3 size: 15 residues. The CDR3 DNA reads as TGTGCCAGCAGTTTATTCTCAGGGGGAGAGGAGACCCAGTACTTC. Translation gives CASSLFSGGEETQYF.

This chain links TRBV6-5 with TRBJ2-3; D is possibly TRBD2 (7 bases). Germline V CDR1 and CDR2: MNHEY, SVGAGI. The CDR3 spans 16 residues. Trimming removed 2 bases at V and 5 bases at J, with 17 bases between. The CDR3 DNA is TGTGCCAGCAGTTACCCTAGGGGGGGCGGCGAAGATACGCAGTATTTT. Translation: CASSYPRGGGEDTQYF.

This rearrangement joins TRBV2 to TRBJ2-3; either TRBD1 or TRBD2 may fit D (6 bases each). This CDR3 is built from 15 residues. V was trimmed by 5 bases and J by 0 bases, leaving 12 bases between them. CDR1 and CDR2 from the germline V gene are SNHLY and FYNNEI. CDR3 loop: CASSPQGTSTDTQYF. CDR3 nucleotide sequence: TGTGCCAGCAGTCCCCAGGGGACTAGCACAGATACGCAGTATTTT.

This rearrangement joins TRBV15 to TRBJ1-1, with D possibly matching TRBD1 (6 bases). CDR3 length: 15 residues. Per the germline V gene, CDR1 is LNHNV and CDR2 is YYDKDF (reference sequence). Deletions cut 0 bases from V and 2 bases from J, with 10 bases between. The CDR3 region is CATSRDEGVNTEAFF. CDR3 DNA sequence: TGTGCCACCAGCAGAGATGAGGGGGTAAACACTGAAGCTTTCTTT.

Only a few counts were recorded for this clonotype. The gene calls are TRBV12-3 or TRBV12-4 and TRBJ2-5; 8 positions agree with TRBD2. Germline trimming cut 6 bases from V and 4 bases from J; bases unmatched to any gene: 10. The CDR3 has 15 amino acids. CDR3 sequence: CASSSLGGAPETQYF. CDR3 coding DNA: TGTGCCAGCAGCTCACTCGGGGGGGCCCCAGAGACCCAGTACTTC.

This clonotype was picked up one time. The CDR3 DNA sequence: TGTGCCAGCAGTTCCCGGGTTGACTACAATGAGCAGTTCTTC. Protein sequence: CASSSRVDYNEQFF. The chain recombines TRBV12-3 or TRBV12-4 with TRBJ2-1; D gene unclear. V was cut by 4 bases and J by 3 bases, with 10 bases left in between. The CDR3 is made up of 14 amino acids.

V usage is TRBV19 and J usage is TRBJ2-5, with 8 bases matching TRBD2. V gave up 5 bases and J gave up 3 bases; unmatched junction bases: 5. CDR1 is LNHDA and CDR2 is SQIVND in the germline V gene (reference sequence). This CDR3 spans 14 amino acids. As DNA, the CDR3 is TGTGCCAGTAGTGCACTAGCGGCCAAAGAGACCCAGTACTTC. It specifies CASSALAAKETQYF.

The chain links TRBV7-9 to TRBJ1-5; no definite D call. V was trimmed by 5 bases and J by 4 bases, leaving 15 bases between them. Germline loops: CDR1 SEHNR, CDR2 FQNEAQ (reference sequence). This CDR3 has 15 residues. The CDR3 here is CASSVGFGRNQPQHF. The CDR3 bases are TGTGCCAGCAGCGTAGGATTCGGTCGGAATCAGCCCCAGCATTTT.

The chain employs TRBV12-3 or TRBV12-4 and TRBJ2-6; D remains unclear. The CDR3 contains 15 residues. Trimming stripped 3 bases from V and 2 bases from J, with 8 bases between. CDR3 in amino acids: CASSFGNPGANVLTF. Written as DNA, the CDR3 is TGTGCCAGCAGTTTCGGAAATCCTGGGGCCAACGTCCTGACTTTC.

The CDR3 spells CASSLTSGTEQFF. Written as DNA, the CDR3 is TGTGCCAGCAGCTTAACTAGCGGGACTGAGCAGTTCTTC. The V call is TRBV7-3, the J call TRBJ2-1; 8 positions match TRBD2. Germline trimming cut 0 bases from V and 9 bases from J; bases unmatched to any gene: 1. The length of the CDR3 is 13 residues. In germline, CDR1 is SGHTA, CDR2 FQGTGA.

The chain joins TRBV18 to TRBJ2-5; unclear D gene. The V end lost 2 bases, the J end lost 3 bases, and 13 bases lay between the germline ends. The CDR3 consists of 15 residues. The germline gives CDR1 KGHSH, CDR2 LQKENI. CDR3 nucleotides: TGTGCCAGCTCACCAGAGGCAGGCTCGGAAGAGACCCAGTACTTC. It specifies CASSPEAGSEETQYF. Full variable domain (remainder filled in from reference TRBV18 and TRBJ2-5): NAGVMQNPRHLVRRRGQEARLRCSPMKGHSHVYWYRQLPEEGLKFMVYLQKENIIDESGMPKERFSAEFPKEGPSILRIQQVVRGDSAAYFCASSPEAGSEETQYFGPGTRLLVL.

The chain uses TRBV29-1 and TRBJ2-7, with 7 nucleotides matching TRBD2. The length of the CDR3 is 16 residues. V was clipped by 3 bases and J by 0 bases; unmatched bases: 11. Germline CDR1 is SQVTM and CDR2 is ANQGSEA. The CDR3, as DNA: TGCAGCGTTGATGGCGGGAGAGGTGATGGCTCCTACGAGCAGTACTTC. Protein sequence: CSVDGGRGDGSYEQYF.

This chain joins TRBV7-9 and TRBJ2-3, with D hard to call. CDR3 size: 15 residues. V lost 3 bases and J 1 base, leaving 11 bases between the germline ends. Germline loops: CDR1 SEHNR, CDR2 FQNEAQ (reference sequence). CDR3 DNA sequence: TGTGCCAGCAGCTTTCGTGACGTCGGCACAGATACGCAGTATTTT. Its protein product is CASSFRDVGTDTQYF.

The rearrangement joins TRBV20-1 to TRBJ2-5, with TRBD2 matching over 8 bases. CDR3 length: 14 residues. With V trimmed by 5 bases and J by 4 bases, 9 bases remained unmatched. Looked up from germline, CDR1 is DFQATT and CDR2 is SNEGSKA (reference sequence). CDR3 nucleotide sequence: TGCAGTGCTCAAGAGCGGGAGTGGAGAGAGACCCAGTACTTC. Amino acid sequence: CSAQEREWRETQYF.

The CDR3 here is CASSSVPAGYNEQFF. The CDR3 DNA is TGTGCCAGCAGTTCAGTTCCAGCGGGGTACAATGAGCAGTTCTTC. The V gene is TRBV6-5, the J gene TRBJ2-1, with 7 positions matching TRBD2. Trimming removed 4 bases from V and 4 bases from J; junction bases left unmatched: 7. CDR1 and CDR2 from the germline V gene are MNHEY and SVGAGI. The CDR3 covers 15 residues.

The CDR3 nucleotides read TGTGCCAGCAGTCTAGGGTGGAATTCACCCCTCCACTTT. It encodes CASSLGWNSPLHF. V is TRBV12-3 or TRBV12-4 and J is TRBJ1-6; D not certain. V dropped 5 bases and J dropped 7 bases, with 9 bases sitting between them. The length of the CDR3 is 13 residues.

The sample holds one count of this clonotype. CDR3 nucleotides: TGCAGTGCTTTCCCCGGGACAGGGCCTGTCGAGCAGTACTTC. Translated, it gives CSAFPGTGPVEQYF. The chain carries TRBV20-1 and TRBJ2-7, with 9 bases identical to TRBD1. Germline V gene sequence: CDR1 DFQATT, CDR2 SNEGSKA (reference sequence). This CDR3 is 14 amino acids long. V lost 5 bases to trimming and J lost 6 bases; unmatched junction nucleotides: 11.

This rearrangement joins TRBV20-1 to TRBJ2-3; 11 bases are a match to TRBD2. Germline loops: CDR1 DFQATT, CDR2 SNEGSKA (reference sequence). The CDR3 loop spans 15 amino acids. V lost 6 bases and J lost 3; bases outside the gene matches: 8. CDR3 coding DNA: TGCAGTGCCCGGATAGCGGGAGGGCCAACAGATACGCAGTATTTT. Translating gives CSARIAGGPTDTQYF.

V gene TRBV18 combines with J gene TRBJ2-7; no definite D call. In germline, CDR1 is KGHSH, CDR2 LQKENI. CDR3 length: 13 amino acids. Trimming stripped 6 bases from V and 2 bases from J, with 11 bases between. The CDR3 nucleotides are TGTGCCAGCTCTTACGGCGCCCCCTACGAGCAGTACTTC. Protein: CASSYGAPYEQYF. The full variable domain, with the rest looked up from reference TRBV18 and TRBJ2-7, is NAGVMQNPRHLVRRRGQEARLRCSPMKGHSHVYWYRQLPEEGLKFMVYLQKENIIDESGMPKERFSAEFPKEGPSILRIQQVVRGDSAAYFCASSYGAPYEQYFGPGTRLTVT.

V and J are TRBV5-1 and TRBJ1-1; 7 positions agree with TRBD1. The CDR3 totals 13 residues. The junction had 3 bases not matched to a gene; V was cut back by 4 bases and J by 3 bases. The germline gives CDR1 SGHRS, CDR2 YFSETQ. This CDR3 is CASSATGDTEAFF. The CDR3 coding sequence is TGCGCCAGCAGCGCCACAGGGGACACTGAAGCTTTCTTT.